Detailed here is one TCR beta chain. The table came from immunoSEQ multiplex PCR; TCRdb's copy has only in-frame clones and leaves some out. This table holds more than 10,000 clones, 85% to 90% found once. The source of the sample is a study of T cell changes during pregnancy in multiple sclerosis. Per the germline V gene, CDR1 is SEHNR and CDR2 is FQNEAQ (reference sequence). The CDR3 has 17 amino acids. Trimming at V came to 5 bases and at J to 0 bases, leaving 8 bases not matched to a gene. V gene TRBV7-9 combines with J gene TRBJ2-1; 9 bases map to TRBD2. The source of this sequence is a female donor in good health, enrolled as a control in a pregnancy study. Sequencing was performed on CD8+ T cells from peripheral blood mononuclear cells, taken after pregnancy. CDR3 sequence: CASSQNSGGDSYNEQFF. CDR3 DNA: TGTGCCAGCAGCCAAAATAGCGGGGGCGACTCCTACAATGAGCAGTTCTTC. Full variable domain (rest looked up from reference TRBV7-9 and TRBJ2-1): DTGVSQNPRHKITKRGQNVTFRCDPISEHNRLYWYRQTLGQGPEFLTYFQNEAQLEKSRLLSDRFSAERPKGSFSTLEIQRTEQGDSAMYLCASSQNSGGDSYNEQFFGPGTRLTVL.